Presented here are 24 T cell receptor beta chains from one specimen sequenced in a study of blood T cell repertoires in COVID-19. Only in-frame clones appear in the TCRdb table, and some are missing; sequencing was by immunoSEQ multiplex PCR. The sample carries approximately 100,000 clones, approximately 70% recorded once. Material for sequencing was peripheral blood. These receptors originate from an elderly man with acute or convalescent COVID-19.

This clone has a handful of counts. This sequence joins TRBV19 and TRBJ1-5; D is uncertain. The CDR3 runs 16 residues. Trimming stripped 2 bases from V and 3 bases from J, with 14 bases between. Germline CDR1 is LNHDA and CDR2 is SQIVND (reference sequence). The CDR3 sequence is CASSISQTTYNQPQHF. The CDR3 DNA is TGTGCCAGTAGTATATCCCAGACTACTTACAATCAGCCCCAGCATTTT.

The rearrangement links TRBV7-2 to TRBJ2-5, with 9 bases identical to TRBD1. Per the germline V gene, CDR1 is SGHTA and CDR2 is FQGNSA. This CDR3 comprises 16 residues. The V and J ends lost 4 bases and 7 bases, in that order; junction bases with no gene match: 13. DNA for the CDR3: TGTGCCAGCAGCTCGCAGCCGGGACAGGGTCGGGGGACCCAGTACTTC. Its protein product is CASSSQPGQGRGTQYF.

Regarding this clone: The same CDR3 can be traced to other DNA sequences in this sample. The J gene is TRBJ2-3, the V gene TRBV7-2; 8 bases match TRBD1. The CDR3 runs to 14 residues. V was pared by 1 base and J by 3 bases, with 0 bases of the junction left unmatched. Germline V gene lookup returns CDR1 SGHTA and CDR2 FQGNSA. DNA of the CDR3: TGTGCCAGCAGCTTAGACAGGGGGACAGATACGCAGTATTTT. Protein sequence: CASSLDRGTDTQYF.

This clone was picked up a small number of times. V usage is TRBV29-1 and J usage is TRBJ2-7, with D tentatively TRBD1 (6 bases). This CDR3 region has 13 residues. Germline values: CDR1 SQVTM, CDR2 ANQGSEA. V lost 6 bases, J lost 6 bases, and 18 bases lay in between. Here the CDR3 DNA reads TGCAGCGTAACGTTTGGGGGCCTTGGCGAGCAGTACTTC. Amino acid sequence: CSVTFGGLGEQYF.

J is TRBJ1-3 and V is TRBV4-1, with D possibly being TRBD1 (6 bases). Germline lookup yields CDR1 MGHRA and CDR2 YSYEKL. The V end lost 3 bases, the J end lost 4 bases, and 13 bases lay between the germline ends. The CDR3 totals 15 residues. CDR3 region: CASSHEGGLGNTIYF. The CDR3 region has the DNA TGCGCCAGCAGCCATGAAGGGGGTCTCGGAAACACCATATATTTT.

This clone was detected once. This chain joins TRBV5-1 and TRBJ2-7; D unclear. CDR1 SGHRS and CDR2 YFSETQ come from the germline V gene. The CDR3 is 14 residues long. Trimming pared 7 bases from V and 0 bases from J, leaving 14 bases between. CDR3 loop: CASARSSGSYEQYF. CDR3 sequence (DNA): TGCGCCAGCGCTCGATCGAGTGGCTCCTACGAGCAGTACTTC.

The CDR3 sequence: CATSFGGAGTDTQYF. CDR3 DNA sequence: TGTGCCACCAGTTTCGGGGGAGCCGGCACAGATACGCAGTATTTT. The chain uses TRBV24-1 and TRBJ2-3; D may be TRBD2 (6 bases). The germline gives CDR1 KGHDR, CDR2 SFDVKD. V was trimmed by 6 bases and J by 1 base, leaving 13 bases between them. The CDR3 runs to 15 residues.

The rearrangement uses TRBV28 and TRBJ1-4; a possible D gene is TRBD1 (6 bases). Germline values: CDR1 MDHEN, CDR2 SYDVKM. Trimming took off 4 bases at V and 8 bases at J, with 17 bases between the two ends. This CDR3 is 15 amino acids long. The CDR3 loop is CASSSIGGALEKLFF. The DNA of the CDR3 is TGTGCCAGCAGTTCGATAGGGGGGGCATTAGAAAAACTGTTTTTT.

The rearrangement uses TRBV28 and TRBJ1-2; 7 bases are a match to TRBD1. V gave up 7 bases and J gave up 7 bases; unmatched junction bases: 9. CDR3 length equals 13 residues. CDR1 MDHEN and CDR2 SYDVKM come from the germline V gene. CDR3: CASMGGTVVGYTF. The CDR3 nucleotides read TGTGCCAGCATGGGCGGGACAGTAGTTGGCTACACCTTC.

CDR3 sequence: CASSTQIPSPLHF. CDR3 DNA sequence: TGTGCCAGTAGTACACAGATACCCTCACCCCTCCACTTT. This chain uses TRBV19 with TRBJ1-6; no clear D gene. V was pared by 4 bases and J by 10 bases, with 11 bases between. The CDR3 loop spans 13 amino acids. The germline V gene has CDR1 LNHDA and CDR2 SQIVND (reference sequence).

This chain uses TRBV5-1 with TRBJ1-2, with a possible D match to TRBD1 (5 bases). Trimming cost V 3 bases and J 1 base, with 7 bases left between them. The germline gives CDR1 SGHRS, CDR2 YFSETQ. There are 13 residues in the CDR3. The CDR3 DNA reads as TGCGCCAGCAGCTCGGGACTTAACTATGGCTACACCTTC. This codes for CASSSGLNYGYTF. Supplemented by reference TRBV5-1 and TRBJ1-2, the full variable domain reads KAGVTQTPRYLIKTRGQQVTLSCSPISGHRSVSWYQQTPGQGLQFLFEYFSETQRNKGNFPGRFSGRQFSNSRSEMNVSTLELGDSALYLCASSSGLNYGYTFGSGTRLTVV.

This clone has more than one count but fewer than ten. J is TRBJ1-5 and V is TRBV2; weak D call: TRBD1 (5 bases). CDR1 is SNHLY, CDR2 FYNNEI, per germline. CDR3 length: 16 amino acids. Trimming took 5 bases from V and 1 from J, leaving 15 bases between them. Here the CDR3 reads CASSQSGGKSNQPQHF. The CDR3 DNA is TGTGCCAGCAGTCAATCGGGGGGAAAGAGCAATCAGCCCCAGCATTTT.

This chain links TRBV18 with TRBJ2-2; D possibly corresponds to TRBD1 (6 bases). Germline CDR1 KGHSH, CDR2 LQKENI. Trimming stripped 6 bases from V and 7 bases from J, with 12 bases between. This CDR3 spans 13 amino acids. Here the CDR3 DNA reads TGTGCCAGCTCTCAACAGGGTCACGGGGAGCTGTTTTTT. Its translation: CASSQQGHGELFF.

The gene calls are TRBV5-5 and TRBJ2-6; no clear D gene. There are 11 residues in the CDR3. Germline V gene sequence: CDR1 SGHKS, CDR2 YYEKEE (reference sequence). The germline V and J ends were trimmed by 2 bases and 18 bases, with 12 bases remaining between them. This CDR3 reads CASSLGDTQTF. CDR3 coding DNA: TGTGCCAGCAGCTTAGGCGACACCCAGACTTTC.

The genes are TRBV11-3 and TRBJ2-1; 9 bases agree with TRBD2. CDR3 length: 15 residues. Per germline, CDR1 SGHNT and CDR2 YENEEA. The trim removed 5 bases at V and 10 bases at J, leaving 12 bases unmatched. The CDR3 here is CASSPLGGREGEQFF. The CDR3 coding sequence is TGTGCCAGCAGCCCCCTTGGGGGGCGGGAGGGAGAGCAGTTCTTC.

The rearrangement links TRBV7-9 to TRBJ2-3; 10 positions agree with TRBD1. Losses at the gene ends were 5 bases for V and 3 bases for J; bases not matched to a gene: 8. Germline lookup yields CDR1 SEHNR and CDR2 FQNEAQ (reference sequence). The CDR3 extends over 16 amino acids. DNA of the CDR3: TGTGCCAGCAGCCAGGACAGGGGGGTGTTAACAGATACGCAGTATTTT. Its translation is CASSQDRGVLTDTQYF.

This clone was picked up a small number of times. This chain connects TRBV9 to TRBJ1-2; 7 bases fit TRBD1. This CDR3 has 14 residues. Germline V gene sequence: CDR1 SGDLS, CDR2 YYNGEE. J was trimmed by 8 bases and V by 3 bases; bases with no gene match: 10. The DNA of the CDR3 is TGTGCCAGCAGCGCCTTCGGAGGGGGCGACGGCTACACCTTC. Encoded protein: CASSAFGGGDGYTF.

The chain uses TRBV5-6 and TRBJ1-6; a possible D gene is TRBD1 (5 bases). The CDR3 contains 17 residues. The V gene's germline CDR1 is SGHDT and CDR2 YYEEEE. V lost 4 bases to trimming and J lost 10 bases, with 24 bases between them. CDR3 nucleotide sequence: TGTGCCAGCAGCGAAAAATCCGGGGGGAGGGTAAACTCACCCCTCCACTTT. Amino acid sequence: CASSEKSGGRVNSPLHF. Complete variable domain (other parts from reference TRBV5-6 and TRBJ1-6): DAGVTQSPTHLIKTRGQQVTLRCSPKSGHDTVSWYQQALGQGPQFIFQYYEEEERQRGNFPDRFSGHQFPNYSSELNVNALLLGDSALYLCASSEKSGGRVNSPLHFGNGTRLTVT.

The DNA for the CDR3 is TGTGCCAGCAGTAGCGGGAGGAGTACCGGGGAGCTGTTTTTT. This sequence encodes CASSSGRSTGELFF. The chain recombines TRBV28 with TRBJ2-2; 9 bases fit TRBD2. Germline V lookup: CDR1 MDHEN, CDR2 SYDVKM. The J segment lost 5 bases and the V segment lost 5 bases, leaving 3 bases of the junction unmatched. This CDR3 spans 14 amino acids.

V and J are TRBV5-1 and TRBJ1-1; tentatively, D is TRBD1 (6 bases). Trimming removed 4 bases from V and 13 bases from J, with 23 bases in between. Germline CDR1 SGHRS, CDR2 YFSETQ. This CDR3 spans 14 amino acids. The CDR3 DNA is TGCGCCAGCAGCCCGGACAGTCCCGCGGGCTGGGTTTTCTTT. It encodes CASSPDSPAGWVFF.

The chain combines TRBV4-3 with TRBJ1-3; D perhaps matches TRBD1 (5 bases). Germline V gene lookup returns CDR1 LGHNA and CDR2 YSLEER. V was cut by 0 bases and J by 1 base, with 13 bases left in between. The CDR3 is 17 amino acids. The CDR3 nucleotides read TGCGCCAGCAGCCAAGACGGGCAGGGTCGGTCTGGAAACACCATATATTTT. It specifies CASSQDGQGRSGNTIYF.

The gene calls are TRBV5-1 and TRBJ2-1; 12 bases fit TRBD2. Trimming at V came to 0 bases and at J to 0 bases, leaving 4 bases not matched to a gene. This CDR3 spans 18 amino acids. Looked up from germline, CDR1 is SGHRS and CDR2 is YFSETQ. The chain's CDR3 is CASSLGGTSGFSYNEQFF. The CDR3, as DNA: TGCGCCAGCAGCTTGGGTGGGACTAGCGGGTTCTCCTACAATGAGCAGTTCTTC.

This clone was observed a few times. The gene calls are TRBV7-2 and TRBJ2-3, with TRBD2 matching 10 bases. CDR1 and CDR2 (germline): SGHTA, FQGNSA. Trimming at V came to 5 bases and at J to 0 bases, leaving 5 bases not matched to a gene. The CDR3 covers 16 residues. This CDR3 is CASSPGLAVSTDTQYF. The CDR3 DNA reads TGTGCCAGCAGCCCCGGACTAGCGGTTAGCACAGATACGCAGTATTTT.

V and J are TRBV5-4 and TRBJ2-2; D might be TRBD1 (7 bases). V was pared by 4 bases and J by 3 bases, with 16 bases between. Germline V gene lookup returns CDR1 SGHNT and CDR2 YYREEE (reference sequence). The CDR3 loop spans 16 amino acids. The CDR3 coding sequence is TGTGCCAGCAGCACCCGGACAGGAGGGGACACCGGGGAGCTGTTTTTT. This sequence encodes CASSTRTGGDTGELFF.